This note documents a single TCR beta chain sequence. Looked up from germline, CDR1 is SGHVS and CDR2 is FQNEAQ. V lost 5 bases, J lost 3 bases, and 16 bases lay in between. The CDR3 loop spans 15 amino acids. This record belongs to a study of control samples from healthy donors and cancer patients. Repertoires were generated with immunoSEQ multiplex PCR, while TCRdb's copy carries only in-frame clones and drops some. The data show 100,000 to 120,000 clones, roughly 88% seen once. The chain recombines TRBV7-8 with TRBJ1-1; a possible D gene is TRBD1 (5 bases). The clonotype originates from a woman in her fifties or sixties with lung cancer. Sequencing was done on a sample of PBMCs. The CDR3 nucleotides read TGTGCCAGCAGCGCACAAGGGGCAGGCGACACTGAAGCTTTCTTT. This encodes CASSAQGAGDTEAFF.